These 22 T cell receptor beta chains share one sample of origin, sequenced in a study of blood T cell repertoires in COVID-19. TCRdb keeps only in-frame clones here, not all; method: immunoSEQ multiplex PCR. The table lists over 400,000 clones, 75% to 90% of them singletons. The specimen was peripheral blood. These receptors originate from a woman in her 30s with active or convalescent COVID-19.

To note about this clone: This sequence may be a read error, since a much larger clone differs from it by one base. V gene TRBV21-1 combines with J gene TRBJ2-5; TRBD2, as called in the table, went unchecked against the DNA. TRBV21-1 is labeled a pseudogene. The length of the CDR3 is 21 residues. The CDR3 loop reads CASSTRPGGLAGDGAQETQYF. As DNA, the CDR3 is TGTGCCAGCAGCACACGCCCGGGGGGACTAGCGGGAGATGGGGCCCAAGAGACCCAGTACTTC.

The chain has TRBV9 and TRBJ1-1; possibly TRBD1 for D (6 bases). The CDR3 length is 15 residues. The ends were cut back, 3 bases at V and 1 base at J, with 13 bases in the middle. In germline, CDR1 is SGDLS, CDR2 YYNGEE. The chain's CDR3 is CASSARGGPNTEAFF. In DNA, the CDR3 is TGTGCCAGCAGCGCAAGAGGGGGTCCGAACACTGAAGCTTTCTTT. The complete variable domain, with remaining parts taken from reference TRBV9 and TRBJ1-1, reads DSGVTQTPKHLITATGQRVTLRCSPRSGDLSVYWYQQSLDQGLQFLIQYYNGEERAKGNILERFSAQQFPDLHSELNLSSLELGDSALYFCASSARGGPNTEAFFGQGTRLTVV.

On this clone: This sample also contains other DNA sequences that code for the same CDR3. The chain combines TRBV6-5 with TRBJ1-1; no firm D call. The CDR3 sequence is 14 residues long. The V gene lost 5 bases and the J gene lost 8 bases, with 18 bases spanning the gap. Germline lookup yields CDR1 MNHEY and CDR2 SVGAGI. The CDR3 DNA reads as TGTGCCAGCAGTCCAAGGGAGGGTGGCACCGAAGCTTTCTTT. Amino acid sequence: CASSPREGGTEAFF.

The V gene is TRBV7-6, the J gene TRBJ2-3; 10 bases line up with TRBD1. Unmatched junction bases numbered 6, after V lost 4 bases and J lost 2 bases. CDR3 length equals 16 residues. Germline CDR1 is SGHVS and CDR2 is FNYEAQ. CDR3 residues: CASSYGQGGVTDTQYF. CDR3 nucleotide sequence: TGTGCCAGCAGCTACGGACAGGGGGGTGTCACAGATACGCAGTATTTT.

The gene calls are TRBV24-1 and TRBJ1-2; 7 bases agree with TRBD1. There are 15 residues in the CDR3. The germline V gene has CDR1 KGHDR and CDR2 SFDVKD. Germline trimming cut 4 bases from V and 4 bases from J; bases unmatched to any gene: 8. The CDR3 DNA is TGTGCCACCAGTGACACCGGACAGGCGACCTATGGCTACACCTTC. This sequence encodes CATSDTGQATYGYTF.

The chain links TRBV27 to TRBJ1-6; D is undetermined. The V end lost 8 bases, the J end lost 3 bases, and 8 bases lay between the germline ends. The germline V gene encodes CDR1 MNHEY and CDR2 SMNVEV (reference sequence). This CDR3 has 13 residues. The CDR3 sequence: CASGADYNSPLHF. The CDR3 DNA sequence: TGTGCCAGCGGCGCGGACTATAATTCACCCCTCCACTTT.

This chain joins TRBV3-1 (or the pseudogene TRBV3-2) and TRBJ2-1; perhaps TRBD2 as D (6 bases). V was clipped by 1 base and J by 4 bases, with 11 bases between them. The germline V gene encodes CDR1 LGHDT and CDR2 YNNKEL (reference sequence). CDR3 length: 15 amino acids. For the CDR3, the DNA is TGTGCCAGCAGCCAAGGCGGCGGGACTTACAATGAGCAGTTCTTC. It specifies CASSQGGGTYNEQFF.

This clone was detected only once. The genes are TRBV4-1 and TRBJ2-3; TRBD2 aligns across 9 bases. This CDR3 spans 16 amino acids. After removal of 0 bases from V and 4 bases from J, the junction contained 5 bases not matched to a gene. Germline CDR1 MGHRA, CDR2 YSYEKL. CDR3 sequence (DNA): TGCGCCAGCAGCCAAGATCGGGCGGGGGGGGCAGATACGCAGTATTTT. Translating it yields CASSQDRAGGADTQYF.

The J gene is TRBJ2-1, the V gene TRBV4-1; D uncertain. The CDR3 is 13 amino acids. The V end lost 2 bases, the J end lost 4 bases, and 6 bases lay between the germline ends. Germline lookup yields CDR1 MGHRA and CDR2 YSYEKL. CDR3 sequence: CASSQPLYNEQFF. Here the CDR3 DNA reads TGCGCCAGCAGCCAACCACTATACAATGAGCAGTTCTTC.

V and J are TRBV6-5 and TRBJ2-5, with a weak D call TRBD1 (5 bases). Trimming took off 6 bases at V and 5 bases at J, with 16 bases between the two ends. Germline-derived CDR1 and CDR2 are MNHEY and SVGAGI. This CDR3 is built from 14 residues. In DNA form, the CDR3 reads TGTGCCAGCAGAAGAAGGGGCTATAGGGAGACCCAGTACTTC. Protein sequence: CASRRRGYRETQYF.

The genes are TRBV25-1 and TRBJ2-1; 8 bases align to TRBD1. J was trimmed by 6 bases and V by 6 bases; bases with no gene match: 4. Looked up from germline, CDR1 is MGHDK and CDR2 is SYGVNS. This CDR3 has 13 residues. CDR3: CASSLTGVNEQFF. The CDR3 DNA is TGTGCCAGCAGCCTGACAGGGGTCAATGAGCAGTTCTTC.

This sequence joins TRBV6-5 and TRBJ1-5, with D possibly TRBD1 on 5 matching bases. Trimming removed 6 bases from V and 3 bases from J, with 15 bases in between. The CDR3 consists of 15 residues. CDR1 and CDR2 from the germline V gene are MNHEY and SVGAGI. CDR3 sequence: CASRSDRSFNQPQHF. The CDR3, as DNA: TGTGCCAGCAGATCTGACAGAAGCTTCAATCAGCCCCAGCATTTT.

This chain uses TRBV5-1 with TRBJ1-5; 9 bases agree with TRBD1. V shed 0 bases, J shed 8 bases, and the junction held 6 bases outside the gene matches. The CDR3 contains 15 residues. Germline-derived CDR1 and CDR2 are SGHRS and YFSETQ. CDR3 sequence: CASSLGTGAAEPQHF. The CDR3 nucleotides read TGCGCCAGCAGCTTGGGGACAGGGGCCGCCGAGCCCCAGCATTTT.

The chain has TRBV30 and TRBJ2-3; a possible D gene is TRBD2 (6 bases). V was pared by 2 bases and J by 2 bases, with 11 bases between. This CDR3 has 14 residues. CDR1 and CDR2 from the germline V gene are GTSNPN and SVGIG (reference sequence). This CDR3 reads CAWSLGGATDTQYF. CDR3 coding DNA: TGTGCCTGGAGTTTGGGGGGAGCCACAGATACGCAGTATTTT.

The chain recombines TRBV6-1 with TRBJ2-7, with TRBD2 matching 10 bases. The CDR3 has 16 amino acids. Germline V gene lookup returns CDR1 MNHNS and CDR2 SASEGT. Unmatched junction bases numbered 7, after V lost 0 bases and J lost 5 bases. CDR3 in amino acids: CASSEAASGSFNEQYF. DNA for the CDR3: TGTGCCAGCAGTGAAGCCGCTAGCGGGAGTTTCAACGAGCAGTACTTC.

This sequence joins TRBV29-1 and TRBJ2-7; 7 positions agree with TRBD1. Germline assignment: CDR1 SQVTM and CDR2 ANQGSEA. The CDR3 is made up of 13 amino acids. Trimming took 7 bases from V and 1 from J; bases not matched to a gene: 7. Here the CDR3 reads CSASLGQSYEQYF. CDR3 coding DNA: TGCAGCGCATCCCTGGGACAGTCCTACGAGCAGTACTTC.

The table lists this clone with a count of one. This chain uses TRBV30 with TRBJ2-1; TRBD2 aligns across 13 bases. The junction had 7 bases not matched to a gene; V was cut back by 2 bases and J by 9 bases. This CDR3 comprises 15 residues. In germline, CDR1 is GTSNPN, CDR2 SVGIG (reference sequence). As DNA, the CDR3 is TGTGCCTGGAGTTACGGACTAGCGGGAGTAAGTGAGCAGTTCTTC. It encodes CAWSYGLAGVSEQFF.

CDR3: CASSELGRGGRETQYF. The CDR3 bases are TGTGCCAGCAGTGAATTAGGTCGGGGGGGCCGGGAGACCCAGTACTTC. The chain employs TRBV6-1 and TRBJ2-5; TRBD2 matches at 8 bases. V was clipped by 2 bases and J by 5 bases; unmatched bases: 10. This CDR3 spans 16 amino acids. Germline V CDR1 and CDR2: MNHNS, SASEGT.

This chain uses TRBV3-1 (or the pseudogene TRBV3-2) with TRBJ2-5, with a possible D match to TRBD2 (6 bases). There are 14 residues in the CDR3. Germline V gives CDR1 LGHDT, CDR2 YNNKEL (reference sequence). V lost 6 bases, J lost 3 bases, and 14 bases lay in between. The CDR3 sequence: CASSHRRVEETQYF. The DNA of the CDR3 is TGTGCCAGCAGTCACCGGAGGGTGGAAGAGACCCAGTACTTC.

The table lists this clone with a count of one. The V gene is TRBV19, the J gene TRBJ2-1; TRBD1 agrees at 10 bases. V was pared by 7 bases and J by 6 bases, with 6 bases of the junction left unmatched. The CDR3 loop spans 14 amino acids. Germline V lookup: CDR1 LNHDA, CDR2 SQIVND (reference sequence). CDR3 region: CASTGTGVSNEQFF. In nucleotides, the CDR3 is TGTGCCAGTACCGGGACAGGGGTTTCCAATGAGCAGTTCTTC.

The chain couples TRBV9 to TRBJ2-7; 8 nucleotides align to TRBD1. There are 15 residues in the CDR3. Germline CDR1 reads SGDLS; CDR2 reads YYNGEE. V trimming: 4 bases; J trimming: 6 bases; junction bases outside the gene matches: 12. CDR3 loop: CASSLFPGGSAEQYF. The CDR3 DNA reads as TGTGCCAGCAGCCTCTTTCCAGGGGGCTCTGCCGAGCAGTACTTC.

This sequence joins TRBV10-2 and TRBJ1-2; unclear D gene. CDR1 is WSHSY, CDR2 SAAADI, per germline. V was cut by 4 bases and J by 2 bases, with 5 bases left in between. CDR3 length equals 12 residues. The CDR3 loop reads CASSGANYGYTF. The CDR3 DNA reads as TGCGCCAGCAGTGGGGCAAACTATGGCTACACCTTC.